This T cell receptor beta chain was found in a study of early T cells in non-severe SARS-CoV-2 infection (dated by TCRdb to about 2021). Notes on the research overall: Because TCR sequencing relied on bulk RNA taken from unsorted whole blood, pairing of alpha and beta chains was not possible. What the work shows at the level of the full study, not this receptor alone: VDJdb matching was skewed toward anti-spike CD8 responses and likely underestimated virus-specific expansions by missing private and CD4 specificities.

Libraries were built with 5' RACE. Sequencing instrument: NextSeq 500. Unique molecular identifiers were attached to individual cDNA molecules in the TCR library protocol so that sequencing error and PCR bias could be corrected. TCR alpha and beta chains were both sequenced, and the abundances of alpha and beta sequences in each sample were closely correlated with each other. The authors' pipeline ran thus. Decombinator V4 was used to perform V gene, J gene and CDR3 annotation of TCR sequences. TCRs were defined as expanded if a significant change between any two time points was detected under a Poisson model with p below 0.0001. TCR abundances were normalised to the total number of TCRs sequenced per sample and expressed as counts per million. TRAV1-2 paired with TRAJ12, TRAJ20 or TRAJ33 defined MAIT TCRs, while TRAV10 paired with TRAJ18 defined iNKT TCRs. VDJdb, accessed on 1 November 2021, was searched for TCRs annotated for CMV, EBV and SARS-CoV-2, and TCRs annotated for more than one antigen were excluded. TCRdb trimmed public reads at Q25 via fastp, called clones via MiXCR and kept in-frame beta chains. Each entry is one CDR3 protein sequence, shown with its most common DNA and genes. For this entry, the V and J calls and clone size follow TCRdb and not the study's own pipeline. The sample has about 33,000 distinct CDR3 sequences on record, more than 5% of them singletons. The top ten clonotypes cover 11% to 15% of the sample.

In the case of this clonotype: It has no known antigen specificity. Nothing much larger sits one base from this clone, and base qualities are not available.

The study was a case-control design nested within a healthcare worker cohort in London, UK, with weekly nasopharyngeal swab PCR tests and blood sampling. Healthcare workers were recruited during the week of the UK lockdown, between 23 and 31 March 2020, and followed weekly for up to 16 weeks. V and J lose 2 bases and 4 bases, and a span of 12 bases separates them. CDR1 and CDR2 (MNHNS, SASEGT) derive from the germline V gene. The CDR3, cysteine through phenylalanine, is 14 amino acids long. CDR3 DNA only is kept here, 42 bases in frame from base 1. The chain couples TRBV6-1 to TRBJ2-7; confidence is insufficient to name the D gene. Material for sequencing was whole blood. This sequence was found in an adult who was a healthcare worker with PCR-confirmed SARS-CoV-2 infection or an uninfected control (not recorded which). The sequence in DNA is TGTGCCAGCAGTGAAAAGTACGTTGAGTACGAGCAGTACTTC. Its protein product is CASSEKYVEYEQYF.